This T cell receptor beta chain was sequenced during a study of cytomegalovirus exposure and HLA in healthy donors. Overall study context: An early release of data contained about 85 million unique TCRs, which came from HLA-typed donors.

The CDR3 length is 15 residues. CDR1 is LGHNA, CDR2 YSLEER, per germline. V lost 4 bases, J lost 5 bases, and 6 bases stayed unmatched. PCR involved 60 Vbeta and 13 Jbeta primers. Assay: immunoSEQ multiplex PCR; the TCRdb copy retains only in-frame clones and omits some. The sample holds 200,000 or so clones, over 60% seen once. Input material: PBMCs. The source of this sequence is a middle-aged man in good health and CMV-seronegative. This chain uses TRBV4-3 with TRBJ1-5; 9 nucleotides agree with TRBD1. As DNA, the CDR3 is TGCGCCAGCAGCCGTGACAGGGGGGTGGATCAGCCCCAGCATTTT. Its translation: CASSRDRGVDQPQHF.